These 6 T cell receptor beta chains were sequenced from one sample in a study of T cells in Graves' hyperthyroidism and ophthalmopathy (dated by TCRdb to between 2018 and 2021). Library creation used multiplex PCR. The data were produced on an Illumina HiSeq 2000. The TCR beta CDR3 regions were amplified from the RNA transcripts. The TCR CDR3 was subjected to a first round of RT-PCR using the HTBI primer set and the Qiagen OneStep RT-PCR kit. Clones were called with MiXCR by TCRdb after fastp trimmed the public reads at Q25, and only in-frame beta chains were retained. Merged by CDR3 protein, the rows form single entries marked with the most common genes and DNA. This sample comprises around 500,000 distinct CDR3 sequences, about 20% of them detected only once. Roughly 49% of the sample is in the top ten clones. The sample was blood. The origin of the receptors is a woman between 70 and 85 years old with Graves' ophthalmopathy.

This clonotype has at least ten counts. Written as DNA, the CDR3 is TGTGCCAGCAGTTTGTTGGGTGCTTATGGAAACACCATATATTTT. Amino acids: CASSLLGAYGNTIYF. V is TRBV28 and J is TRBJ1-3; D is uncertain. V was cut by 3 bases and J by 3 bases, with 12 bases left in between. CDR1 and CDR2 from the germline V gene are MDHEN and SYDVKM. The CDR3 length is 15 residues.

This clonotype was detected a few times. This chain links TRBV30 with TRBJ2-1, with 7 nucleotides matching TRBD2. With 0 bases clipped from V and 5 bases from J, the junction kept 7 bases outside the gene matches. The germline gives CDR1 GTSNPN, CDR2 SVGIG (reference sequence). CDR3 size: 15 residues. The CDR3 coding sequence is TGTGCCTGGAGTGTAGCGCGGGAGAATAACAATGAGCAGTTCTTC. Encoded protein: CAWSVARENNNEQFF.

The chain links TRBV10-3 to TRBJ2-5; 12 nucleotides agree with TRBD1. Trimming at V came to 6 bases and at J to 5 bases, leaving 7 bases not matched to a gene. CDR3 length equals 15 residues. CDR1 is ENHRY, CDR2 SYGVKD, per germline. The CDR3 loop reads CAIRGGQGAGETQYF. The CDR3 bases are TGTGCCATCAGGGGGGGACAGGGGGCGGGGGAGACCCAGTACTTC.

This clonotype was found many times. The DNA for the CDR3 is TGTGCCAGCAGCTTAGCGGTACGCGGGACAGCCTACGAGCAGTACTTC. Translating gives CASSLAVRGTAYEQYF. The chain has TRBV11-2 and TRBJ2-7, with D possibly TRBD1 on 7 matching bases. The CDR3 spans 16 residues. In germline, CDR1 is SGHAT, CDR2 FQNNGV. Trimming took 1 base from V and 2 from J, leaving 15 bases between them. The full variable domain, completed using reference TRBV11-2 and TRBJ2-7, is EAGVAQSPRYKIIEKRQSVAFWCNPISGHATLYWYQQILGQGPKLLIQFQNNGVVDDSQLPKDRFSAERLKGVDSTLKIQPAKLEDSAVYLCASSLAVRGTAYEQYFGPGTRLTVT.

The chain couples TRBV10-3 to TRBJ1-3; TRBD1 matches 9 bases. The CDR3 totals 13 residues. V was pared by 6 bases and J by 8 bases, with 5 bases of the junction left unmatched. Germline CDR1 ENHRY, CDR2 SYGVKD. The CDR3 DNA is TGTGCCATCAGGCCGGGACAGGGTGACACCATATATTTT. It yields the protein CAIRPGQGDTIYF.

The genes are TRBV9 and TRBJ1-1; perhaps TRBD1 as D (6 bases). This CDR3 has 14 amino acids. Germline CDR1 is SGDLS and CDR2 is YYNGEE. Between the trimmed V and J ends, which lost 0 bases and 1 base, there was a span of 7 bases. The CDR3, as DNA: TGTGCCAGCAGCGTAGAGGGGGAGAACACTGAAGCTTTCTTT. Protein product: CASSVEGENTEAFF.